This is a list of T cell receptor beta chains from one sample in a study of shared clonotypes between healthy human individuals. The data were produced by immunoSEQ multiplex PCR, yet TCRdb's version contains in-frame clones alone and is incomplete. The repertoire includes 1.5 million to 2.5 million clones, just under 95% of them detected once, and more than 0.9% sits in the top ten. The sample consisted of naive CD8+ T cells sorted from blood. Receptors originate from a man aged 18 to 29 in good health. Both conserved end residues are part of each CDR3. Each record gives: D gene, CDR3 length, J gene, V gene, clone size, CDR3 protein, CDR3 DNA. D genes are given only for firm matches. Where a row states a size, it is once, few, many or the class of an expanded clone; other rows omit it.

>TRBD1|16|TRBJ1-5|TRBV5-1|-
CASSPGTGYGNQPQHF
TGCGCCAGCAGCCCCGGGACAGGCTACGGAAATCAGCCCCAGCATTTT
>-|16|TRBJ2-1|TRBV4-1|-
CASSQVILGSYNEQFF
TGCGCCAGCAGCCAAGTAATACTAGGCTCTTACAATGAGCAGTTCTTC
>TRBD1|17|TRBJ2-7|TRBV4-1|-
CASSQGPGQTLYYEQYF
TGCGCCAGCAGCCAAGGACCGGGACAGACTCTTTACTACGAGCAGTACTTC
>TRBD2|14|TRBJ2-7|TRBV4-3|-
CASSQEAASGEQYF
TGCGCCAGCAGCCAAGAAGCTGCTAGCGGCGAGCAGTACTTC
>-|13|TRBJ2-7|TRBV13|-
CASSSTGSYEQYF
TGTGCCAGCAGCTCCACCGGAAGTTACGAGCAGTACTTC
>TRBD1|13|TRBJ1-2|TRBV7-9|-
CASSLGTAYGYTF
TGTGCCAGCAGCCTGGGGACAGCCTATGGCTACACCTTC
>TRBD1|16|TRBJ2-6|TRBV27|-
CASGRGPGSGANVLTF
TGTGCCAGCGGCAGGGGGCCCGGCTCTGGGGCCAACGTCCTGACTTTC
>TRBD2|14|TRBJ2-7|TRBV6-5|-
CASRPNSGRWEQYF
TGTGCCAGCAGACCCAATAGCGGGAGATGGGAGCAGTACTTC
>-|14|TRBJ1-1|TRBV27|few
CASSLPGGNTEAFF
TGTGCCAGCAGTTTGCCGGGGGGGAACACTGAAGCTTTCTTT
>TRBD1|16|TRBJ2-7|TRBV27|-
CASSQSPGTGMYEQYF
TGTGCCAGCAGTCAATCCCCCGGGACAGGGATGTACGAGCAGTACTTC
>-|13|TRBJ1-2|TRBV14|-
CASSPGRTYGYTF
TGTGCCAGCAGCCCTGGACGGACCTATGGCTACACCTTC
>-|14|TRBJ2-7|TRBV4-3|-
CASSQRGPGSEQYF
TGCGCCAGCAGCCAAAGGGGCCCGGGATCCGAGCAGTACTTC
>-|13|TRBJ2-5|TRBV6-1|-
CASSEIVQETQYF
TGTGCCAGCAGTGAAATTGTTCAAGAGACCCAGTACTTC
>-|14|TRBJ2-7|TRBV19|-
CASSISATSYEQYF
TGTGCCAGTAGTATATCGGCGACTAGCTACGAGCAGTACTTC
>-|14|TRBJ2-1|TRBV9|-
CASSVSETYNEQFF
TGTGCCAGCAGCGTGAGCGAAACCTACAATGAGCAGTTCTTC
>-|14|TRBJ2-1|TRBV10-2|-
CASSEGTEYNEQFF
TGCGCCAGCAGTGAGGGGACGGAATACAATGAGCAGTTCTTC
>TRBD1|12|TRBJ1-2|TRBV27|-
CASSSPGGSYTF
TGTGCCAGCAGTTCCCCAGGGGGAAGCTACACCTTC
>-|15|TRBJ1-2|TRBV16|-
CASSQYPTVNYGYTF
TGTGCCAGCAGCCAATATCCTACAGTTAACTATGGCTACACCTTC
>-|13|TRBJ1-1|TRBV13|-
CASSLGGGTEAFF
TGTGCCAGCAGCTTAGGGGGTGGAACTGAAGCTTTCTTT
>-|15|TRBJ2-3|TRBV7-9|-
CASNDEWGEMDTQYF
TGTGCCAGCAACGACGAATGGGGTGAGATGGATACGCAGTATTTT
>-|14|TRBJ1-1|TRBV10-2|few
CASSEIPRGTEAFF
TGCGCCAGCAGTGAAATCCCCCGAGGGACAGAAGCTTTCTTT
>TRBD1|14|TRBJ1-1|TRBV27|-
CASSFGQGGTEAFF
TGTGCCAGCAGTTTCGGACAGGGTGGCACTGAAGCTTTCTTT
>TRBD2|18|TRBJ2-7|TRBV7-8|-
CASSHSMGLAGPNYEQYF
TGTGCCAGCAGCCATAGCATGGGGCTAGCGGGGCCCAACTACGAGCAGTACTTC
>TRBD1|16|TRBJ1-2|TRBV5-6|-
CASSWPLGQDNYGYTF
TGTGCCAGCAGCTGGCCCCTCGGACAGGACAACTATGGCTACACCTTC
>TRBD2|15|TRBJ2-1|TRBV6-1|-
CASREDSLPYNEQFF
TGTGCCAGCCGGGAGGACTCGCTACCCTACAATGAGCAGTTCTTC
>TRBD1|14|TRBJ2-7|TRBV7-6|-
CASSRRDRSYEQYF
TGTGCCAGCAGCCGCCGGGACAGGTCTTACGAGCAGTACTTC
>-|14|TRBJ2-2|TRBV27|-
CASSWGWGTGELFF
TGTGCCAGCAGTTGGGGGTGGGGAACCGGGGAGCTGTTTTTT
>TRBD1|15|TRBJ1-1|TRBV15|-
CATSGTGGINTEAFF
TGTGCCACCAGCGGGACAGGGGGAATTAACACTGAAGCTTTCTTT
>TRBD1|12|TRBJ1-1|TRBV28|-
CAGGRGLVEAFF
TGTGCCGGCGGCAGGGGGCTTGTTGAAGCTTTCTTT
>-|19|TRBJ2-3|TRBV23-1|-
CASKPKGGHLVRLTDTQYF
TGCGCTAGCAAACCCAAGGGGGGCCATTTGGTACGACTGACAGATACGCAGTATTTT
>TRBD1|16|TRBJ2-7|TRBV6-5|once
CASSYDRETSSYEQYF
TGTGCCAGCAGTTATGACAGGGAAACGAGCTCCTACGAGCAGTACTTC
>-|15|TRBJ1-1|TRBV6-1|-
CASSRSLGANTEAFF
TGTGCCAGCAGTCGATCGCTGGGGGCGAACACTGAAGCTTTCTTT
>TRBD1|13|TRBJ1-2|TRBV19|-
CASSLGQGDEGTF
TGTGCCAGTAGCCTGGGACAGGGTGACGAGGGGACCTTC
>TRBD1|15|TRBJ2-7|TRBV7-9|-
CASSPGQGRTYEQYF
TGTGCCAGCAGCCCAGGACAGGGGAGGACCTACGAGCAGTACTTC
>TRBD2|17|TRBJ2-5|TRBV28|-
CASSFGASGGATETQYF
TGTGCCAGCAGTTTTGGGGCCAGCGGGGGGGCCACAGAGACCCAGTACTTC
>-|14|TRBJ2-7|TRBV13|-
CASSPTDKNYEQYF
TGTGCCAGCAGCCCAACGGACAAGAACTACGAGCAGTACTTC
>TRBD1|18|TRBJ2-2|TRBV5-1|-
CASSLVSWTGPNTGELFF
TGCGCCAGCAGCTTGGTCTCCTGGACAGGGCCGAACACCGGGGAGCTGTTTTTT
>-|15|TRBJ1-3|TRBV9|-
CASSVGAGTGNTIYF
TGTGCCAGCAGCGTAGGGGCAGGGACTGGAAACACCATATATTTT
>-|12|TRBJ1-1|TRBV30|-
CAWGQTNTEAFF
TGTGCCTGGGGACAGACGAACACTGAAGCTTTCTTT
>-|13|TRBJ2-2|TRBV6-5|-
CATVDIYTGELFF
TGTGCCACCGTGGACATCTACACCGGGGAGCTGTTTTTT
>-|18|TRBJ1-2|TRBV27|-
CASSLLGEGDLPAYGYTF
TGTGCCAGCAGTCTACTGGGGGAGGGGGACTTGCCTGCCTATGGCTACACCTTC
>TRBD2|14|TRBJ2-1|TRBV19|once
CASRTSGGLNEQFF
TGTGCCAGTAGGACTAGCGGGGGTTTGAATGAGCAGTTCTTC
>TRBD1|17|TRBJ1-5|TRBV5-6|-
CASSLSPGQETNQPQHF
TGTGCCAGCAGCTTGAGTCCGGGACAGGAGACCAATCAGCCCCAGCATTTT
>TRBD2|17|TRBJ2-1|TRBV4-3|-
CASSQELGTSGYNEQFF
TGCGCCAGCAGCCAAGAACTGGGGACTAGCGGCTACAATGAGCAGTTCTTC
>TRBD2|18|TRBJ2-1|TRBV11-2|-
CASSQPGLAGVTYNEQFF
TGTGCCAGCAGCCAGCCGGGACTAGCGGGAGTCACCTACAATGAGCAGTTCTTC
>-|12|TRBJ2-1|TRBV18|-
CASSPMNNEQFF
TGTGCCAGCTCACCCATGAACAATGAGCAGTTCTTC
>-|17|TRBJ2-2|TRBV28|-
CASGLRQVLSNTGELFF
TGTGCCAGCGGGTTAAGACAGGTCCTTTCGAACACCGGGGAGCTGTTTTTT
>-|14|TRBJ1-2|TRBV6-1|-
CAILTSGADYGYTF
TGTGCCATTCTTACCTCGGGGGCTGACTATGGCTACACCTTC
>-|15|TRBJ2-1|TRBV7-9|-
CASSRPAGSYNEQFF
TGTGCCAGCAGCCGGCCCGCAGGCTCCTACAATGAGCAGTTCTTC
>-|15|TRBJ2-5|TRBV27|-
CASSLGGGYGETQYF
TGTGCCAGCAGTTTAGGTGGGGGCTATGGAGAGACCCAGTACTTC
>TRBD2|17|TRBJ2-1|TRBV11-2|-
CASSSTLAGTAYNEQFF
TGTGCCAGCAGCTCCACCTTAGCGGGCACAGCCTACAATGAGCAGTTCTTC
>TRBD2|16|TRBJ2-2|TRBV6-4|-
CASSVDWTSVTGELFF
TGTGCCAGCAGTGTGGATTGGACTAGTGTGACCGGGGAGCTGTTTTTT
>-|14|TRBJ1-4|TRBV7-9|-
CASSLYGANEKLFF
TGTGCCAGCAGCTTATATGGGGCTAATGAAAAACTGTTTTTT
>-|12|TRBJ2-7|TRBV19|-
CASSPTDGEQYF
TGTGCCAGTAGCCCGACAGACGGCGAGCAGTACTTC